Below, one TCR beta chain is given with its context. This entry belongs to a study of blood T cell repertoires in COVID-19. Study-wide context: Researchers got acute and convalescent COVID-19 samples from the United States, Italy and Spain. From T cells, B-cell-depleted T cells, or PBMCs came the material, which was cDNA or gDNA.

The V gene's germline CDR1 is SEHNR and CDR2 FQNEAQ (reference sequence). The length of the CDR3 is 15 residues. V was clipped by 2 bases and J by 0 bases; unmatched bases: 2. Per the authors' pipeline: Researchers report that nucleated cell counts were estimated from reference gene primer amplification. Sequencing was performed with immunoSEQ multiplex PCR; in TCRdb, only in-frame clones are kept and a portion is missing. Clone size and the V and J calls come from that table; the DNA yielded D and trimming. The sample holds around 100,000 clones; more than 85% are singletons and the top ten take around 4%.

The specimen was peripheral blood. The chain is built from TRBV7-9 and TRBJ2-3; 7 bases are shared with TRBD1. The receptor comes from a man younger than 30 with acute or convalescent COVID-19. CDR3 amino acids: CASSLTGASTDTQYF. The CDR3 bases are TGTGCCAGCAGCTTAACAGGGGCTAGCACAGATACGCAGTATTTT.